This TCR beta chain was documented in a study of blood T cell repertoires in COVID-19. Study-wide background: T cells, B-cell-depleted T cells, or PBMCs provided the cDNA or gDNA that served as material.

Clones were read by immunoSEQ multiplex PCR, and TCRdb kept only the in-frame ones, dropping some. Of under 130,000 clones detected, roughly 80% appear once; the ten largest clones hold about 16%. The CDR3 totals 14 residues. Germline V gives CDR1 SQVTM, CDR2 ANQGSEA. The V and J ends lost 6 bases and 2 bases, in that order; junction bases with no gene match: 8. The chain is built from TRBV29-1 and TRBJ2-3; TRBD1 matches 7 bases. The sequenced sample consisted of peripheral blood. The clonotype originates from a woman aged 80 or older with acute or convalescent COVID-19. The CDR3 coding sequence is TGCAGCGTCCGCCCCACAGGGGTCACAGATACGCAGTATTTT. Its protein is CSVRPTGVTDTQYF.